One sample yielded the 10 T cell receptor beta chains listed below, sequenced in a study of T cells after yellow fever vaccination. TCRdb re-called the 5' RACE reads with MiXCR, one entry per CDR3 protein. The sample carries a few hundred thousand distinct CDR3 sequences, 3% to 4.5% recorded once. The sequences come from PBMCs, collected 5 days after the yellow fever booster vaccination. These receptors were taken from a man aged 18 to 30 who received the YFV17D yellow fever vaccine.

This clonotype was seen only a few times. This chain uses TRBV28 with TRBJ1-5; D not certain. Germline CDR1 is MDHEN and CDR2 is SYDVKM. Trimming pared 6 bases from V and 0 bases from J, leaving 6 bases between. The CDR3 consists of 13 residues. The CDR3 DNA is TGTGCCAGCAGGGCACCTAGCAATCAGCCCCAGCATTTT. Amino acid sequence: CASRAPSNQPQHF.

The V call is TRBV18, the J call TRBJ1-1; 9 bases map to TRBD1. The J segment lost 3 bases and the V segment lost 3 bases, leaving 11 bases of the junction unmatched. The CDR3 has 17 amino acids. CDR1 and CDR2 (germline): KGHSH, LQKENI. CDR3 protein: CASSPQTGGAYDTEAFF. CDR3 nucleotide sequence: TGTGCCAGCTCACCCCAAACAGGGGGCGCGTATGACACTGAAGCTTTCTTT.

This clonotype appeared a few times. The V call is TRBV2, the J call TRBJ2-1; D might be TRBD2 (7 bases). CDR1 and CDR2 (germline): SNHLY, FYNNEI. This CDR3 spans 17 amino acids. V lost 7 bases, J lost 10 bases, and 29 bases lay in between. The CDR3 region has the DNA TGTGCCAGCACGCTCCCACTGGCGGGGGCCCCCTCTTGGGAGCAGTTCTTC. The encoded protein is CASTLPLAGAPSWEQFF.

The chain couples TRBV29-1 to TRBJ1-5; possible D gene TRBD1, 5 bases. V was cut by 5 bases and J by 3 bases, with 14 bases left in between. The CDR3 totals 14 residues. Per germline, CDR1 SQVTM and CDR2 ANQGSEA. The CDR3 region has the DNA TGCAGCGTTACAGAGACAGACAACAATCAGCCCCAGCATTTT. The encoded protein is CSVTETDNNQPQHF.

This clonotype was detected a few times. This chain links TRBV12-3 or TRBV12-4 with TRBJ1-5; 11 positions agree with TRBD1. Trimming took 6 bases from V and 6 from J; bases not matched to a gene: 7. The CDR3 consists of 15 residues. This chain's CDR3 is CASSKGQGGGQPQHF. CDR3 DNA: TGTGCCAGCAGCAAGGGACAGGGGGGAGGTCAGCCCCAGCATTTT.

This clonotype was counted ten times or more. The chain recombines TRBV10-3 with TRBJ2-3; D gene uncertain. V was clipped by 7 bases and J by 6 bases, with 11 bases between them. Germline V gives CDR1 ENHRY, CDR2 SYGVKD. The CDR3 runs to 12 residues. Here the CDR3 reads CAINRVGDTQYF. The CDR3 coding sequence is TGTGCCATCAATAGGGTCGGGGATACGCAGTATTTT.

Turning to this clonotype: It is likely a read error, because the conserved phenylalanine at the end of the CDR3 is missing. V and J are TRBV5-5 and TRBJ1-2, with 8 bases fitting TRBD1. The CDR3 consists of 15 residues. Germline trimming cut 1 base from V and 6 bases from J; bases unmatched to any gene: 8. Germline CDR1 reads SGHKS; CDR2 reads YYEKEE (reference sequence). The CDR3 region has the DNA TGTGCCAGCAGCTTGCGGACCAGGGGGCTTGATGGCTACACCTTG. Protein product: CASSLRTRGLDGYTL.

The chain links TRBV29-1 to TRBJ1-2; 7 nucleotides match TRBD1. Germline CDR1 reads SQVTM; CDR2 reads ANQGSEA. This CDR3 has 13 residues. J gave up 0 bases and V 7 bases, and 5 bases lay outside the gene matches. The CDR3 sequence is CSAVQGANYGYTF. The CDR3 nucleotides read TGCAGCGCTGTCCAGGGGGCTAACTATGGCTACACCTTC.

This clonotype has a handful of counts. This chain connects TRBV6-2 or TRBV6-3 to TRBJ1-2, with a tentative D call TRBD1 (5 bases). This CDR3 spans 16 amino acids. The germline gives CDR1 MNHEY, CDR2 SVGEGT. V was cut by 2 bases and J by 0 bases, with 13 bases left in between. The CDR3 DNA sequence: TGTGCCAGCAGTTACGCGGACATGGGAGCTAACTATGGCTACACCTTC. Protein: CASSYADMGANYGYTF.

The table lists this clonotype with many counts. The CDR3 here is CASSYGHVGGADTQYF. CDR3 coding DNA: TGTGCCAGCAGTTACGGGCATGTGGGGGGGGCCGATACGCAGTATTTT. V is TRBV6-2 or TRBV6-3 and J is TRBJ2-3; possibly TRBD2 for D (7 bases). Trimming took 2 bases from V and 6 from J, leaving 18 bases between them. The CDR3 is 16 amino acids. CDR1 and CDR2 (germline): MNHEY, SVGEGT.